The rows below give T cell receptor beta chains drawn from one sample of a study of T cell responses to AZD1222 COVID-19 vaccine. Data came from immunoSEQ multiplex PCR; TCRdb stores just in-frame clones and leaves some out. The sample consists of approximately 100,000 clones, approximately 87% of them appearing once. Sample: peripheral blood, taken 28 days after the second AZD1222 dose. These receptors all stem from an adult who received the AZD1222 COVID-19 vaccine. CDR3s include the opening cysteine and the closing phenylalanine or tryptophan. Each record gives: CDR3 length, V gene, CDR3 protein.

16,TRBV6-1,CASSVLGTVVNEKLFF
13,TRBV24-1,CATSPRGNNEQFF
13,TRBV6-9,CASSGGLDQPQHF
16,TRBV27,CASLQWGLGPTGELFF
14,TRBV18,CASSPPSRSYEQYF
14,TRBV9,CASSESSSYNEQFF
11,TRBV12-3/TRBV12-4,CASSLQETQYF
15,TRBV5-1,CASSLSYRGDTEAFF
13,TRBV12-3/TRBV12-4,CASTGANTGELFF
14,TRBV28,CASTEGVSTDTQYF
21,TRBV19,CASSIIGSLPGGVISNQPQHF
14,TRBV11-2,CASSFTSGEYEQYF
16,TRBV7-9,CASSFLTGGPDTEAFF
18,TRBV6-2/TRBV6-3,CASSYALAGGKVYNEQFF
14,TRBV27,CASSSPFHGYEQYF
14,TRBV7-2,CASSLFGGTSPLHF
14,TRBV2,CASSGDANTGELFF
15,TRBV6-6,CASSTMTRGPETQYF
13,TRBV15,CATSRENNSPLHF
15,TRBV5-1,CASSTYRGDTYEQYF
19,TRBV7-6,CASSLIGLGGGPNTGELFF
13,TRBV7-2,CASSFAGNYEQYF
17,TRBV28,CASSPLTLAGGANEQFF
12,TRBV7-8,CASSLPAYEQYF
19,TRBV7-8,CASSLANGLAGVNTGELFF